One sample yielded the 12 T cell receptor beta chains listed below, sequenced in a study of glioma-infiltrating T cells after dendritic cell vaccination listed by TCRdb under 2016. The library was generated by the immunoSEQ multiplex PCR assay. The table comes from immuneACCESS by way of TCRdb, which keeps in-frame sequences with V and J called. Part of the clones is missing from these tables; in studies checked, under half for an unresolved V gene and the rest for unknown reasons. Counted in this sample were about 82,000 clones; over 85% of them appeared once. The ten biggest clones cover under 4% of the sample. The sequencing used blood, collected before dendritic cell vaccination. Receptor source: a human donor with glioblastoma.

The V gene is TRBV30, the J gene TRBJ2-1; 8 positions agree with TRBD2. V was clipped by 2 bases and J by 1 base; unmatched bases: 4. The CDR3 has 15 amino acids. Germline-derived CDR1 and CDR2 are GTSNPN and SVGIG (reference sequence). CDR3: CAWSSLAVSYNEQFF. For the CDR3, the DNA is TGTGCCTGGAGTTCACTAGCGGTTTCCTACAATGAGCAGTTCTTC.

The chain couples TRBV15 to TRBJ2-3; no clear D. This CDR3 has 13 amino acids. The germline V gene has CDR1 LNHNV and CDR2 YYDKDF (reference sequence). V was clipped by 3 bases and J by 3 bases, with 7 bases between them. DNA of the CDR3: TGTGCCACCAGCAGCACACCGACAGATACGCAGTATTTT. Translating it yields CATSSTPTDTQYF.

J is TRBJ1-5 and V is TRBV6-5, with D unresolved. The V end lost 6 bases, the J end lost 6 bases, and 18 bases lay between the germline ends. The CDR3 sequence is 15 residues long. Germline V lookup: CDR1 MNHEY, CDR2 SVGAGI. The CDR3 loop reads CASSPAPEGSQPQHF. Written as DNA, the CDR3 is TGTGCCAGCAGCCCGGCGCCGGAGGGCAGTCAGCCCCAGCATTTT.

The gene calls are TRBV5-1 and TRBJ2-5; 8 positions agree with TRBD1. The junction had 3 bases not matched to a gene; V was cut back by 0 bases and J by 2 bases. Germline loops: CDR1 SGHRS, CDR2 YFSETQ. This CDR3 region has 15 residues. The CDR3 DNA follows: TGCGCCAGCAGCTTGGCGCAGGGGGCTCAAGAGACCCAGTACTTC. It codes for CASSLAQGAQETQYF.

This clone has a single count. The V gene is TRBV11-2, the J gene TRBJ1-2; TRBD1 might be the D (6 bases). This CDR3 has 15 residues. Germline V gene lookup returns CDR1 SGHAT and CDR2 FQNNGV. V gave up 1 base and J gave up 5 bases, with 14 bases separating them. Here the CDR3 DNA reads TGTGCCAGCAGCTTAGGCTACAGGGACCGATATGGCTACACCTTC. As protein: CASSLGYRDRYGYTF. Full variable domain (missing parts from reference TRBV11-2 and TRBJ1-2): EAGVAQSPRYKIIEKRQSVAFWCNPISGHATLYWYQQILGQGPKLLIQFQNNGVVDDSQLPKDRFSAERLKGVDSTLKIQPAKLEDSAVYLCASSLGYRDRYGYTFGSGTRLTVV.

The V gene is TRBV28, the J gene TRBJ1-6; unclear D gene. This CDR3 contains 14 residues. The germline V gene has CDR1 MDHEN and CDR2 SYDVKM. Trimming stripped 7 bases from V and 14 bases from J, with 21 bases between. Here the CDR3 DNA reads TGTGCCAGCAACCCAACCCAGACTCTACACACCCTCCACTTT. It yields the protein CASNPTQTLHTLHF.

This sequence joins TRBV5-1 and TRBJ2-2, with 8 bases lining up with TRBD1. CDR1 SGHRS and CDR2 YFSETQ come from the germline V gene. This CDR3 contains 15 residues. V trimming: 3 bases; J trimming: 1 base; junction bases outside the gene matches: 2. The DNA for the CDR3 is TGCGCCAGCAGCTCAGGGACAGGGAACACCGGGGAGCTGTTTTTT. Amino acids: CASSSGTGNTGELFF.

The chain couples TRBV7-3 to TRBJ2-2, with a tentative D call TRBD2 (7 bases). The V end was cut by 2 bases, the J end by 3 bases, with 13 bases between. CDR1 and CDR2 (germline): SGHTA, FQGTGA. This CDR3 spans 16 amino acids. The CDR3 bases are TGTGCCAGCAGCTTACGGCGGCGGGGGCACACCGGGGAGCTGTTTTTT. Amino acid sequence: CASSLRRRGHTGELFF.

The CDR3 nucleotides read TGTGCCAGCAGCGTGGGTGGGACTAGCGGGAAGTTTGAGCAGTTCTTC. Protein: CASSVGGTSGKFEQFF. The chain employs TRBV9 and TRBJ2-1; 13 positions match TRBD2. Looked up from germline, CDR1 is SGDLS and CDR2 is YYNGEE. V lost 2 bases and J lost 9; bases outside the gene matches: 8. The CDR3 has 16 residues.

The rearrangement uses TRBV6-5 and TRBJ2-3; 7 positions match TRBD2. V shed 2 bases, J shed 10 bases, and the junction held 6 bases outside the gene matches. The CDR3 totals 13 residues. Germline CDR1 reads MNHEY; CDR2 reads SVGAGI. Written as DNA, the CDR3 is TGTGCCAGCAGTTACGAAGCGGGAAGGGCGCAGTATTTT. Protein product: CASSYEAGRAQYF.

The V and J genes are TRBV12-1 and TRBJ2-5; TRBD2, as called in the table, went unchecked against the DNA. TRBV12-1 is a pseudogene. The CDR3 consists of 15 residues. This CDR3 is CASSSEWLALETQYF. CDR3 nucleotides: TGTGCCAGCAGCTCAGAATGGCTAGCATTAGAGACCCAGTACTTC.

V usage is TRBV7-8 and J usage is TRBJ2-1, with 10 positions matching TRBD2. Germline lookup yields CDR1 SGHVS and CDR2 FQNEAQ. This CDR3 region has 16 residues. With 3 bases clipped from V and 5 bases from J, the junction kept 7 bases outside the gene matches. The CDR3 is CASSFEAGGSHNEQFF. The CDR3 bases are TGTGCCAGCAGCTTTGAAGCGGGAGGGTCCCACAATGAGCAGTTCTTC.